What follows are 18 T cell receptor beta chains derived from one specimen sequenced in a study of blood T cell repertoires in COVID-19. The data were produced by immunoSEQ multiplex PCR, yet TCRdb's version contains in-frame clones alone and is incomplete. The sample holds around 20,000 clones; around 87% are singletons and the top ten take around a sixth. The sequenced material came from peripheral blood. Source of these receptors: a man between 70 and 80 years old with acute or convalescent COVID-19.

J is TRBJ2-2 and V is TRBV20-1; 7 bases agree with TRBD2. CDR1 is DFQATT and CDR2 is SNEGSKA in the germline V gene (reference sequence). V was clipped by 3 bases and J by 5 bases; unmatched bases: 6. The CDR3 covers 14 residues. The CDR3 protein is CSASRREGTGELFF. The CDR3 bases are TGCAGTGCTAGTCGCAGGGAGGGGACCGGGGAGCTGTTTTTT.

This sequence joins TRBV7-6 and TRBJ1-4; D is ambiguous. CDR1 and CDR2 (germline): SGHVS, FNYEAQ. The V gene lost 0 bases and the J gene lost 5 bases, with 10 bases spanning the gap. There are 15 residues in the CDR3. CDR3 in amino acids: CASSLAPGRNEKLFF. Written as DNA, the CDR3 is TGTGCCAGCAGCTTAGCACCCGGGAGAAATGAAAAACTGTTTTTT.

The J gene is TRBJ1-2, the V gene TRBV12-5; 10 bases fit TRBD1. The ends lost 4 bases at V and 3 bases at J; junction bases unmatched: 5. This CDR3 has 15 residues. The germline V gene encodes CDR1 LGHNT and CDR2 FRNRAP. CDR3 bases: TGTGCTAGTGGTTCGGGGGACAGGGGCTACTATGGCTACACCTTC. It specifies CASGSGDRGYYGYTF.

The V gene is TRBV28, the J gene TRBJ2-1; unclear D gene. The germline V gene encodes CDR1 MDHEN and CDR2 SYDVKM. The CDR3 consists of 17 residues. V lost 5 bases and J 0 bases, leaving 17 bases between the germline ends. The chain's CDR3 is CASSTPSTLSSYNEQFF. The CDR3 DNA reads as TGTGCCAGCAGTACTCCATCGACATTGAGCTCCTACAATGAGCAGTTCTTC.

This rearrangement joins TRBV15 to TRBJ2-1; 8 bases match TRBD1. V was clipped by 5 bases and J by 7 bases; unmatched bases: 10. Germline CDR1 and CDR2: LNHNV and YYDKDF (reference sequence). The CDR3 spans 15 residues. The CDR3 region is CATSSRTGSVNEQFF. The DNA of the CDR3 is TGTGCCACCAGCTCACGGACAGGGTCGGTGAATGAGCAGTTCTTC.

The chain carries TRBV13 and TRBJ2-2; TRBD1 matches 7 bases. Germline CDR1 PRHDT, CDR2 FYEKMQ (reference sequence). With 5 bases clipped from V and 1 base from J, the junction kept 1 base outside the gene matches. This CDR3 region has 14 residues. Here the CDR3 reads CASSRQGNTGELFF. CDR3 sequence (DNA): TGTGCCAGCAGCAGACAGGGGAACACCGGGGAGCTGTTTTTT.

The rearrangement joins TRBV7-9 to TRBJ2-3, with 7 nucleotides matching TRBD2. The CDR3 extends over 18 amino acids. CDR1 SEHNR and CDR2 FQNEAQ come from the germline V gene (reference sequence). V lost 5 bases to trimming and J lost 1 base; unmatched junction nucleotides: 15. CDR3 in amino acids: CASSPRFAGVDGTDTQYF. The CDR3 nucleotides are TGTGCCAGCAGCCCCAGATTCGCGGGAGTTGATGGCACAGATACGCAGTATTTT.

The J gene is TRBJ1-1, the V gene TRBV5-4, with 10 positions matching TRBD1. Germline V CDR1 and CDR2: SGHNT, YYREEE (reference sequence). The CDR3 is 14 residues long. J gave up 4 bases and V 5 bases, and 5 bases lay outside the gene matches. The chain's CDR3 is CASRAGTGVTEAFF. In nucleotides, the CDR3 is TGTGCCAGCAGAGCCGGGACAGGGGTCACTGAAGCTTTCTTT.

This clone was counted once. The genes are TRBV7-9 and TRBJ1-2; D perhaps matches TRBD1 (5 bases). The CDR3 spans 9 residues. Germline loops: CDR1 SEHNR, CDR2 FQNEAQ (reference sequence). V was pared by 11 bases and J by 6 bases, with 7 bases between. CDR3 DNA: TGTGCCGCGGGGGATGGCTACACCTTC. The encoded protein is CAAGDGYTF.

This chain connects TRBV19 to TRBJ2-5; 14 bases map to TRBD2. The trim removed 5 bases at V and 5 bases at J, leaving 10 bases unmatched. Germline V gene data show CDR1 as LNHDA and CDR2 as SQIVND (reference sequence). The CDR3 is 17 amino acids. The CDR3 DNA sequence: TGTGCCAGTAGTGGTGCGGGACTAGCGGGAGTGAGCGAGACCCAGTACTTC. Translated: CASSGAGLAGVSETQYF.

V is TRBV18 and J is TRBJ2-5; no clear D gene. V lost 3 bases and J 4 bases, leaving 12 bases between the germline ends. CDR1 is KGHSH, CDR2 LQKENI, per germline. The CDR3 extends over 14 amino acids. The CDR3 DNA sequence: TGTGCCAGCTCACCGCGAGGCTCTCGAGAGACCCAGTACTTC. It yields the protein CASSPRGSRETQYF.

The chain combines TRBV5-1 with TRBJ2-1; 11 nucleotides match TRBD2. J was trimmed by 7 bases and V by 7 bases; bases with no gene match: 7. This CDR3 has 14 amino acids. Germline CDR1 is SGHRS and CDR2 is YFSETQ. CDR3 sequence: CASAGTSGENEQFF. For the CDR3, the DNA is TGCGCCAGCGCTGGGACTAGCGGAGAGAATGAGCAGTTCTTC.

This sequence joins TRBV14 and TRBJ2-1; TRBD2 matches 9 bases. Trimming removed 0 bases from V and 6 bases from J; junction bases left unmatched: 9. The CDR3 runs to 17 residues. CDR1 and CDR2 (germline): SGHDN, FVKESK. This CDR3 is CASSQEFGGSGSNEQFF. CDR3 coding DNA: TGTGCCAGCAGCCAAGAGTTCGGGGGTAGCGGGAGCAATGAGCAGTTCTTC.

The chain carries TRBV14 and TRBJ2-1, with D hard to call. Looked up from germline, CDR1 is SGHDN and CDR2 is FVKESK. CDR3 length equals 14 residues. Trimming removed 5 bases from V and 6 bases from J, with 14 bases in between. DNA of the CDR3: TGTGCCAGCAGCAAACTTAGTCTTGCCAATGAGCAGTTCTTC. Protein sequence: CASSKLSLANEQFF.

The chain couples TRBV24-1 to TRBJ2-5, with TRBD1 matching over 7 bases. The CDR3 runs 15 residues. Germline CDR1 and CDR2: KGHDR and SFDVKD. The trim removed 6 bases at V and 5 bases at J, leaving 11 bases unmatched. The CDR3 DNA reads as TGTGCCACCAGTTCCGGGACAGAGGAGTTTGAGACCCAGTACTTC. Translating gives CATSSGTEEFETQYF.

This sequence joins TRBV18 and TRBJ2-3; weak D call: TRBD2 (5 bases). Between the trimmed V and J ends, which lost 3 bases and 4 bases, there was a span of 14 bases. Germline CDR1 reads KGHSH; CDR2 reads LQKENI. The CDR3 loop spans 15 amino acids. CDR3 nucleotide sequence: TGTGCCAGCTCACCTCAGAGAGGGTCGGCAGATACGCAGTATTTT. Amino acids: CASSPQRGSADTQYF.

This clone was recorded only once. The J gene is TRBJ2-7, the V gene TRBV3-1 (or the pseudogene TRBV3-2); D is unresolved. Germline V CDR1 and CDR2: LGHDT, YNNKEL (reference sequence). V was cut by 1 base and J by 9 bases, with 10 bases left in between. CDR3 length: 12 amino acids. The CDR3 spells CASSQGNGGQYF. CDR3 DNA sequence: TGTGCCAGCAGCCAAGGCAACGGCGGGCAGTACTTC.

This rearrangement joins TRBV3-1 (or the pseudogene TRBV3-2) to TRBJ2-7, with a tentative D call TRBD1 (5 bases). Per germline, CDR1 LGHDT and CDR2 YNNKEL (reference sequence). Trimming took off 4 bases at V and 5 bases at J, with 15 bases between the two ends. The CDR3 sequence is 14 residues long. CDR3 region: CASSRRWTPNEQYF. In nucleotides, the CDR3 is TGTGCCAGCAGCCGGCGCTGGACACCTAACGAGCAGTACTTC.